This TCR beta chain originates from a study of blood T cell repertoires in COVID-19. Looking at the study overall: COVID-19 samples collected from the United States, Italy and Spain covered acute and convalescent phases. In each case, the material was cDNA or gDNA derived from T cells, B-cell-depleted T cells, or PBMCs.

The CDR3 has 14 residues. The germline gives CDR1 SGHAT, CDR2 FQNNGV. V was clipped by 7 bases and J by 4 bases; unmatched bases: 10. Authors' data handling: Amplification from reference gene primers served as the basis for estimated nucleated cell counts. Clones were sequenced by immunoSEQ multiplex PCR, and TCRdb holds only the in-frame ones, with some missing. The V and J calls and the clone size are those of that table, but D and trimming were determined from the DNA. The table lists roughly 18,000 clones, roughly four fifths of them singletons. Sequencing was done on a sample of peripheral blood. The genes are TRBV11-2 and TRBJ2-7; 7 bases map to TRBD2. This TCR was recovered from a human donor in a cohort sampled during active COVID-19. The CDR3 coding sequence is TGTGCCAGCAAAAAGGGCGGGAGTAGGTACGAGCAGTACTTC. Translation: CASKKGGSRYEQYF.